These T cell receptor beta chains were read from a single sample in a study of blood T cell repertoires in COVID-19. The assay was immunoSEQ multiplex PCR, and TCRdb's table has in-frame clones only and misses some. The sample has approximately 100,000 clones, around nine tenths seen once. Sequenced sample: peripheral blood. Receptor source: a human donor with COVID-19, enrolled during active disease. The donor label of this sample is uncertain. The CDR3 runs from the conserved cysteine through the conserved F or W.

J gene: TRBJ1-3; V gene: TRBV6-5; CDR3 protein: CASSPTRYTIYF
J gene: TRBJ1-1; V gene: TRBV30; CDR3 protein: CAWSVVGEAFF
J gene: TRBJ2-2; V gene: TRBV5-4; CDR3 protein: CASSRLAGVTGELFF
J gene: TRBJ2-6; V gene: TRBV5-1; CDR3 protein: CASSSGHSGANVLTF
J gene: TRBJ2-5; V gene: TRBV18; CDR3 protein: CASSPSYLRTLQETQYF
J gene: TRBJ1-2; V gene: TRBV5-8; CDR3 protein: CASTVGGIDYGYTF
J gene: TRBJ2-2; V gene: TRBV6-5; CDR3 protein: CASFGLNTGELFF
J gene: TRBJ1-6; V gene: TRBV11-3; CDR3 protein: CASSLAAKDSPLHF
J gene: TRBJ1-5; V gene: TRBV6-1; CDR3 protein: CASSEVAPRSNQPQHF
J gene: TRBJ1-2; V gene: TRBV5-1; CDR3 protein: CASSLGQGARGYTF
J gene: TRBJ1-2; V gene: TRBV27; CDR3 protein: CASSPGGEWAGYTF
J gene: TRBJ2-7; V gene: TRBV4-1; CDR3 protein: CASSQRQRESYEQYF
J gene: TRBJ2-1; V gene: TRBV10-3; CDR3 protein: CAISVRTSKNEQFF
J gene: TRBJ2-7; V gene: TRBV3-1/TRBV3-2; CDR3 protein: CASSPSSGGSYEQYF
J gene: TRBJ2-1; V gene: TRBV20-1; CDR3 protein: CSASFEHMHEQFF
J gene: TRBJ2-2; V gene: TRBV2; CDR3 protein: CASSSDGGDTGELFF
J gene: TRBJ1-5; V gene: TRBV15; CDR3 protein: CATSRAPGQDTQPQHF
J gene: TRBJ2-5; V gene: TRBV5-5; CDR3 protein: CASSFGGGTRGGETQYF
J gene: TRBJ2-1; V gene: TRBV9; CDR3 protein: CASSVWGSGRGTYNEQFF
J gene: TRBJ2-3; V gene: TRBV5-1; CDR3 protein: CASSGQPSTDTQYF
J gene: TRBJ1-2; V gene: TRBV5-1; CDR3 protein: CASSSAGTGGSGYTF
J gene: TRBJ2-7; V gene: TRBV30; CDR3 protein: CAWSPGSLSYEQYF
J gene: TRBJ2-1; V gene: TRBV2; CDR3 protein: CASSLAGGDYNEQFF